This record concerns one T cell receptor (beta chain) sequence. What it recognizes is unknown. The CDR3 sequence is 14 residues long. Germline V CDR1 and CDR2: SGDLS, YYNGEE. The germline V and J ends were trimmed by 7 bases and 7 bases, with 17 bases remaining between them. Assay used: immunoSEQ multiplex PCR; TCRdb lists only in-frame clones, some missing. The sample shows roughly 150,000 clones, approximately 91% of them seen only once. This specimen belongs to a study of T cell responses to AZD1222 COVID-19 vaccine. The study, taken as a whole, reports: The CD4 TCRs associated with vaccination extended across spike and predominated at 160-218 and 743-854.

The rearrangement joins TRBV9 to TRBJ1-4, with D possibly matching TRBD1 (6 bases). This specimen was peripheral blood, taken after recovery from COVID-19. The TCR sequence derives from an adult who had recovered from COVID-19. In DNA form, the CDR3 reads TGTGCCAGCGGTAGGGGGGAGAGGCGTGAAAAACTGTTTTTT. This encodes CASGRGERREKLFF.